The 24 T cell receptor beta chains below come from one sample, sequenced in a study of T cells in Graves' hyperthyroidism and ophthalmopathy. Amplification of TCR beta CDR3 regions was performed using RNA transcripts as template. First-round RT-PCR of the TCR CDR3 relied on the HTBI primer set. TCRdb fed the multiplex PCR reads into MiXCR, producing one record per CDR3 protein. The sample has some 600,000 distinct CDR3 sequences, roughly 13% seen once. The sample taken for sequencing was blood. The receptors originated from a woman in her 30s with Graves' hyperthyroidism that later progressed to Graves' ophthalmopathy.

The rearrangement uses TRBV13 and TRBJ2-2, with D perhaps matching TRBD2 (7 bases). The V gene's germline CDR1 is PRHDT and CDR2 FYEKMQ (reference sequence). The length of the CDR3 is 17 residues. The germline V and J ends were trimmed by 4 bases and 4 bases, with 19 bases remaining between them. The CDR3 spells CASSSGASPGGTGELFF. For the CDR3, the DNA is TGTGCCAGCAGCTCGGGGGCCTCCCCGGGGGGCACCGGGGAGCTGTTTTTT.

This clonotype has ten or more counts. V is TRBV28 and J is TRBJ1-1, with a possible D match to TRBD1 (5 bases). This CDR3 contains 13 residues. Trimming removed 3 bases from V and 5 bases from J, with 10 bases in between. From germline, CDR1 is MDHEN and CDR2 SYDVKM. CDR3 region: CASSLVGETEAFF. In DNA, the CDR3 is TGTGCCAGCAGTTTGGTGGGGGAGACTGAAGCTTTCTTT.

Notes on this clonotype: This clone may be a read error of a much larger clone one base away. The CDR3 sequence: CASSLTGETTQYF. Written as DNA, the CDR3 is TGTGCCAGCAGCTTAACAGGGGAGACGACCCAGTACTTC. The chain carries TRBV9 and TRBJ2-5; 7 nucleotides agree with TRBD1. The length of the CDR3 is 13 residues. CDR1 and CDR2 (germline): SGDLS, YYNGEE. V lost 4 bases, J lost 7 bases, and 7 bases stayed unmatched. The whole variable domain, remainder taken from reference TRBV9 and TRBJ2-5, is DSGVTQTPKHLITATGQRVTLRCSPRSGDLSVYWYQQSLDQGLQFLIQYYNGEERAKGNILERFSAQQFPDLHSELNLSSLELGDSALYFCASSLTGETTQYFGPGTRLLVL.

Remarks on this clonotype: A clone one base away is much larger, so this may be a read error. The chain has TRBV6-1 and TRBJ1-2; D unclear. Germline V CDR1 and CDR2: MNHNS, SASEGT. This CDR3 has 15 amino acids. Trimming removed 1 base from V and 8 bases from J, with 17 bases in between. CDR3 loop: CASSEDNFEAFGYTF. CDR3 coding DNA: TGTGCCAGCAGTGAAGATAATTTTGAAGCTTTCGGCTACACCTTC.

This clonotype was detected ten times or more. V gene TRBV14 combines with J gene TRBJ2-7; 9 bases map to TRBD1. The length of the CDR3 is 16 residues. The V gene end was trimmed by 4 bases and the J gene end by 3 bases; junction bases not matched to a gene: 10. In germline, CDR1 is SGHDN, CDR2 FVKESK. The CDR3 reads CASSPPLEDRGYEQYF. Written as DNA, the CDR3 is TGTGCCAGCAGCCCACCCTTAGAGGACAGGGGCTACGAGCAGTACTTC.

This clonotype was detected many times. The rearrangement joins TRBV3-1 to TRBJ2-4; no clear D gene. The CDR3 runs 12 residues. V was clipped by 4 bases and J by 5 bases, with 6 bases between them. In germline, CDR1 is LGHDT, CDR2 YNNKEL (reference sequence). The CDR3 protein is CASSPGQNIQYF. In nucleotides, the CDR3 is TGTGCCAGCAGCCCAGGACAAAACATTCAGTACTTC.

J is TRBJ1-5 and V is TRBV4-1, with 7 bases lining up with TRBD1. From germline, CDR1 is MGHRA and CDR2 YSYEKL. With 4 bases clipped from V and 0 bases from J, the junction kept 12 bases outside the gene matches. CDR3 length equals 18 residues. CDR3 residues: CASSLIIRTGDSNQPQHF. The CDR3 DNA reads as TGCGCCAGCAGCCTTATTATCAGGACAGGCGATAGCAATCAGCCCCAGCATTTT.

In this sample, this clonotype turned up many times. The chain couples TRBV5-1 to TRBJ2-7; 7 nucleotides align to TRBD2. Unmatched junction bases numbered 7, after V lost 2 bases and J lost 5 bases. The germline V gene encodes CDR1 SGHRS and CDR2 YFSETQ. The CDR3 runs 14 residues. CDR3 sequence reads: CASSFSSGRNEQYF. CDR3 in DNA: TGCGCCAGCAGCTTCTCTTCCGGGAGGAACGAGCAGTACTTC.

The sample holds many counts of this clonotype. The chain uses TRBV4-1 and TRBJ2-6, with TRBD1 identical over 7 bases. Losses at the gene ends were 8 bases for V and 12 bases for J; bases not matched to a gene: 10. The germline CDR1 and CDR2 sequences are MGHRA and YSYEKL. There are 13 residues in the CDR3. CDR3 DNA sequence: TGCGCCAGCGGCGAGGGGGCGGAGAGCGTCCTGACTTTC. Amino acid sequence: CASGEGAESVLTF.

With regard to this clonotype: One end of the junction is discordant with germline, which a read error may explain. The gene calls are TRBV18 and TRBJ2-1; a weak D match, TRBD1 (6 bases). Germline V gives CDR1 KGHSH, CDR2 LQKENI. The CDR3 has 13 amino acids. CDR3 protein: CVSSPGVINEQFF. DNA for the CDR3: TGTGTCAGCTCACCAGGGGTTATCAATGAGCAGTTCTTC.

This clonotype was counted many times. V and J are TRBV28 and TRBJ1-4; TRBD1 agrees at 8 bases. The CDR3 has 15 amino acids. Germline V gene lookup returns CDR1 MDHEN and CDR2 SYDVKM. V trimming: 1 base; J trimming: 8 bases; junction bases outside the gene matches: 6. In DNA, the CDR3 is TGTGCCAGCAGTTTATTTGCAGGGGGCAAAGAAAAACTGTTTTTT. It is translated as CASSLFAGGKEKLFF.

This clonotype was detected many times. The V and J genes are TRBV14 and TRBJ1-2; D is unclear. This CDR3 has 14 residues. V was shortened by 1 base and J by 4 bases, with 10 bases between the two germline ends. Germline assignment: CDR1 SGHDN and CDR2 FVKESK. The DNA for the CDR3 is TGTGCCAGCAGCCAAGGGACGGGCGGCTATGGCTACACCTTC. Its translation is CASSQGTGGYGYTF.

This clonotype showed up just a few times. The genes are TRBV20-1 and TRBJ2-5, with TRBD2 identical over 7 bases. Trimming removed 0 bases from V and 4 bases from J; junction bases left unmatched: 8. Germline CDR1 and CDR2: DFQATT and SNEGSKA (reference sequence). The CDR3 has 15 residues. CDR3 nucleotides: TGCAGTGCTAGAGATCGGCGGGAGTGGGGAGAGACCCAGTACTTC. It codes for CSARDRREWGETQYF.

The rearrangement uses TRBV29-1 and TRBJ2-1; 13 nucleotides align to TRBD2. Germline loops: CDR1 SQVTM, CDR2 ANQGSEA. V gave up 6 bases and J gave up 9 bases; unmatched junction bases: 5. CDR3 length: 13 amino acids. DNA for the CDR3: TGCAGCGTGACTAGCGGGAGGTTTAGTGAGCAGTTCTTC. As protein: CSVTSGRFSEQFF.

There are many counts of this clonotype. Relative to the germline gene, one junction end is altered; a read error may explain this. For the CDR3, the DNA is TGTGCCAGCAACTTAGCGGGAGGAGATGCAGATACGCAGTATTTT. It specifies CASNLAGGDADTQYF. The chain carries TRBV7-6 and TRBJ2-3; TRBD2 aligns across 10 bases. Germline lookup yields CDR1 SGHVS and CDR2 FNYEAQ. There are 15 residues in the CDR3. Based on the CDR3 plus reference TRBV7-6 and TRBJ2-3, the full variable domain is GAGVSQSPRYKVTKRGQDVALRCDPISGHVSLYWYRQALGQGPEFLTYFNYEAQQDKSGLPNDRFSAERPEGSISTLTIQRTEQRDSAMYRCASNLAGGDADTQYFGPGTRLTVL.

In its sample, this clonotype was seen a few times. The chain is built from TRBV19 and TRBJ2-2; 9 positions match TRBD1. Germline CDR1 and CDR2: LNHDA and SQIVND (reference sequence). Trimming at V came to 8 bases and at J to 7 bases, leaving 14 bases not matched to a gene. The CDR3 is made up of 16 amino acids. The CDR3 sequence: CASGNGTGNSGGELFF. CDR3 DNA sequence: TGTGCCAGTGGTAACGGGACAGGGAATAGTGGCGGGGAGCTGTTTTTT.

This clonotype is a singleton in its sample. This could be a read error, since a much larger clone is one nucleotide away. This chain joins TRBV6-5 and TRBJ2-1, with D uncertain. The V and J ends lost 2 bases and 4 bases respectively, with 12 bases between them. The CDR3 totals 15 residues. Germline V gene lookup returns CDR1 MNHEY and CDR2 SVGAGI. The CDR3 nucleotides are TGTGCCAGCAGTTACAACCGCCCCAGGTACAATGAGCAGTTCTTC. Translating gives CASSYNRPRYNEQFF.

This clonotype was observed many times. The rearrangement uses TRBV20-1 and TRBJ2-2; 8 bases fit TRBD2. This CDR3 has 15 amino acids. The V segment lost 1 base and the J segment 5 bases; nucleotides outside the gene matches: 6. Germline V gene lookup returns CDR1 DFQATT and CDR2 SNEGSKA (reference sequence). CDR3 in DNA: TGCAGTGCTAGAGGCCCAGCGGGAGTAACCGGGGAGCTGTTTTTT. It specifies CSARGPAGVTGELFF.

This clonotype showed up just a few times. V is TRBV7-9 and J is TRBJ2-7; D is possibly TRBD2 (5 bases). The CDR3 contains 14 residues. V was shortened by 5 bases and J by 0 bases, with 11 bases between the two germline ends. The germline V gene has CDR1 SEHNR and CDR2 FQNEAQ (reference sequence). CDR3 bases: TGTGCCAGCAGCCAGGTAGCGCACTCCTACGAGCAGTACTTC. Its translation is CASSQVAHSYEQYF.

This clonotype came up many times. J is TRBJ2-1 and V is TRBV6-2 or TRBV6-3; the D is unclear. Trimming shortened V by 6 bases and J by 3 bases, and 9 bases separated the two germline ends. Per the germline V gene, CDR1 is MNHEY and CDR2 is SVGEGT. The CDR3 covers 13 residues. CDR3 in DNA: TGTGCCAGCAGGCCCCCAGACTACAATGAGCAGTTCTTC. It yields the protein CASRPPDYNEQFF.

As for this clonotype: A much bigger clone sits one base away, suggesting this may be a read error. The rearrangement joins TRBV2 to TRBJ2-1, with D perhaps matching TRBD2 (7 bases). This CDR3 is 14 amino acids long. Germline CDR1 SNHLY, CDR2 FYNNEI. Trimming took off 11 bases at V and 8 bases at J, with 22 bases between the two ends. The CDR3 loop reads CAGLRGREMYEQFF. Written as DNA, the CDR3 is TGTGCCGGCCTTCGGGGGCGGGAGATGTATGAGCAGTTCTTC.

This clonotype has just a few counts. This chain uses TRBV7-3 with TRBJ2-3; 8 bases match TRBD1. With 5 bases clipped from V and 6 bases from J, the junction kept 4 bases outside the gene matches. This CDR3 has 13 amino acids. Germline lookup yields CDR1 SGHTA and CDR2 FQGTGA. The CDR3 loop is CASSRQGMDTQYF. The CDR3 DNA reads TGTGCCAGCAGCCGACAGGGGATGGATACGCAGTATTTT.

This clonotype was seen ten or more times. This chain connects TRBV12-3 or TRBV12-4 to TRBJ2-5; TRBD2 agrees at 8 bases. CDR3 size: 15 residues. J lost 2 bases, V lost 6 bases, and 8 bases had no gene match. The CDR3 reads CASSVTSGLQETQYF. The DNA of the CDR3 is TGTGCCAGCAGCGTTACTAGCGGTCTTCAAGAGACCCAGTACTTC.

This clonotype was counted many times. The rearrangement links TRBV2 to TRBJ2-2; possible D gene TRBD1, 6 bases. From germline, CDR1 is SNHLY and CDR2 FYNNEI. The CDR3 has 16 amino acids. V was cut by 6 bases and J by 5 bases, with 19 bases left in between. The CDR3 reads CASRSGTPLGTGELFF. CDR3 in DNA: TGTGCCAGCAGATCCGGGACACCCTTAGGGACCGGGGAGCTGTTTTTT.